The rows below give T cell receptor beta chains drawn from one sample of a study of somatic mutations in cytotoxic T cells in rheumatoid arthritis. This table comes from immunoSEQ multiplex PCR, and its TCRdb copy is limited to in-frame clones, with some not included. The sample consists of 15,000 to 20,000 clones, 73% of them appearing once. The sequenced sample consisted of CD8+ T cells sorted from blood. The receptors shown here come from a woman aged 60-70 years in good health. The CDR3 runs from the conserved cysteine through the conserved F or W.

J: TRBJ1-2; V: TRBV4-1; CDR3: CASSQDLAGGIYGYTF
J: TRBJ2-3; V: TRBV6-6; CDR3: CASRTSGGSTDTQYF
J: TRBJ2-7; V: TRBV6-6; CDR3: CASSIRGGLQLYEQYF
J: TRBJ1-1; V: TRBV5-1; CDR3: CASSWGQGSTEAFF
J: TRBJ1-1; V: TRBV6-5; CDR3: CASSLTGYTEAFF
J: TRBJ2-3; V: TRBV7-8; CDR3: CASIAGTSTDTQYF
J: TRBJ2-7; V: TRBV27; CDR3: CASRRAGVMDEQYF
J: TRBJ2-7; V: TRBV6-6; CDR3: CASSYLRGGYEQYF
J: TRBJ2-7; V: TRBV6-5; CDR3: CASRHRQGPSYEQYF
J: TRBJ1-5; V: TRBV7-9; CDR3: CASSLGPGNQPQHF
J: TRBJ1-1; V: TRBV7-6; CDR3: CASSLGRQTEAFF
J: TRBJ2-7; V: TRBV30; CDR3: CAWTSDSSYEQYF
J: TRBJ2-7; V: TRBV11-2; CDR3: CASSLVPRGSYEQYF
J: TRBJ1-6; V: TRBV7-6; CDR3: CASSFQQGGYNSPLHF
J: TRBJ1-4; V: TRBV5-6; CDR3: CASSTGGSATNEKLFF
J: TRBJ2-7; V: TRBV5-6; CDR3: CASSVDSLLEQYF
J: TRBJ1-1; V: TRBV27; CDR3: CASSLRAANTEAFF
J: TRBJ2-3; V: TRBV6-5; CDR3: CASTSGVSTDTQYF
J: TRBJ1-1; V: TRBV6-1; CDR3: CASSESTPRAGGDTEAFF
J: TRBJ2-7; V: TRBV6-1; CDR3: CASSSPLTYEQYF
J: TRBJ2-1; V: TRBV5-6; CDR3: CASHHVAGGNEQFF
J: TRBJ2-7; V: TRBV6-1; CDR3: CASSELRGRPEQYF
J: TRBJ2-7; V: TRBV4-1; CDR3: CASSQGGSYEQYF
J: TRBJ2-1; V: TRBV27; CDR3: CASSLSSYRDPFF
J: TRBJ1-1; V: TRBV29-1; CDR3: CSVRSGDTEAFF
J: TRBJ1-2; V: TRBV18; CDR3: CASSLGQLYGYTF
J: TRBJ1-1; V: TRBV7-8; CDR3: CASSLRKGRGTNTEAFF
J: TRBJ1-2; V: TRBV6-5; CDR3: CASSYGQGDGYTF
J: TRBJ2-7; V: TRBV9; CDR3: CASSVGARPDYEQYF
J: TRBJ1-1; V: TRBV6-6; CDR3: CASMMRTEAFF
J: TRBJ1-6; V: TRBV19; CDR3: CASSIEGTGNSPLHF
J: TRBJ2-7; V: TRBV29-1; CDR3: CSVLGQASYEQYF
J: TRBJ1-1; V: TRBV15; CDR3: CATSRGTENTEAFF
J: TRBJ1-2; V: TRBV6-1; CDR3: CASSDGAGGYYGYTF
J: TRBJ1-3; V: TRBV25-1; CDR3: CASSEIGPGNTIYF
J: TRBJ1-1; V: TRBV6-1; CDR3: CASSPLGTEAFF
J: TRBJ2-7; V: TRBV9; CDR3: CASSGTSGEYYEQYF
J: TRBJ2-2; V: TRBV9; CDR3: CASTQGAGELFF